This TCR beta chain was captured in a study of human T cells and chemical hapten exposure (dated by TCRdb to about 2021). About the full investigation: For sensitization, 2% DPC in acetone was applied to an approximately 2 cm by approximately 2 cm area of upper inner arm skin. Throughout the study period of around 25 weeks, patients also received therapeutic DPC doses to the scalp every week. Patch testing on the upper back used Finn chambers containing 0.01% DPC, with scoring done after 6 days according to International Contact Dermatitis Research Group standards. Alopecia areata with under or over 50% scalp involvement, alopecia totalis and alopecia universalis were represented in the patient cohort, which was mostly female. Libraries were combined into a pool for sequencing, and differences in TCR yield between samples came mainly from small differences in library volumes within the pool. This study followed changes in the peripheral blood TCR repertoire in vivo during primary and secondary sensitization of alopecia patients to the hapten diphenylcyclopropenone (DPC). Patient blood was sampled pre-sensitization (week 0) and at 2, 6 and about 24 weeks after DPC sensitization. Around 30 alopecia patients provided blood for TCR sequencing at one to four time points (pre-sensitization, 2, 6 and 24 weeks).

The label giving this sample's time point can be read as: patch test 1, 2 weeks after DPC sensitization. The meaning of the sample's treatment or condition label: therapeutic diphenylcyclopropenone sensitization with weekly scalp DPC. At each patch-test visit, blood was drawn before the patch test was applied. Patients were eligible if aged 18 to 70, diagnosed with alopecia and judged suitable for DPC therapy, and pregnant patients were excluded. Total RNA was isolated from unfractionated whole blood collected in Tempus Blood RNA tubes. Details on this clonotype: No cognate antigen has been identified for it. Base qualities are not at hand, and no much larger clone is one base apart.

The library was prepared using RACE. The instrument was a NextSeq 500. During library preparation, unique molecular identifiers were attached to individual cDNA molecules so that TCRs could be counted in a quantitative, reproducible way. Each blood RNA sample was used to sequence both TCR alpha and TCR beta chains. Processing in the source paper ran as follows. A median of about 100,000 TCRs per sample was observed, with a range of roughly 23,224 to 700,000. The Decombinator software suite was used to annotate V, J and CDR3 in the TCR reads. For PS versus PT1 abundance plots, all samples were subsampled to the same number of TCRs (28,000). TCRs were defined as expanded if absent before sensitization and observed at least eight times at the 2-week time point. TCRdb cleaned the public reads at Q25 with fastp, built clones with MiXCR and kept in-frame beta chains. Records with the same CDR3 protein are collapsed into one entry carrying the most frequent genes and DNA. The V and J calls follow TCRdb's processing rather than the paper's. Here the sample has some 380,000 distinct CDR3 sequences; 4.8% occur a single time. The ten largest account for approximately 2.3% of the sample.

There are 15 amino acids in the CDR3, from cysteine to phenylalanine inclusive. The read is trimmed to its CDR3 DNA, 45 bases read in frame from base 1. V sheds 0 bases and J sheds 10 bases, leaving 18 bases between their ends. The germline V gene yields MNHEY for CDR1 and SVGAGI for CDR2. What the research found in general, with its limitations: The number of TCRs above 1 in 1000 frequency did not change with DPC sensitization; there was no evidence of global repertoire structure alterations. Patch test score was positively correlated with the number of PT1 expanded TCRs, with significance at thresholds 8, 16 and 32 but not at 4. After repeated subsampling, the strength of the expansion versus patch-test correlation and the threshold at which it became significant changed. Expanded TCRs formed significantly more large CDR3 similarity clusters than pre-sensitization or healthy control sets, consistent with antigen-driven responses. Because all patients had alopecia, a presumed autoimmune disease, the immune response of the patients might differ from that of healthy individuals.

Recombination linked TRBV6-5 to TRBJ1-1; a weak D assignment points to TRBD1 (6 bases agree). The sequence was collected from a woman in her forties or fifties with alopecia areata. Some clones in this sample may be carry-over from other donors' samples. Sequencing used whole blood, obtained in connection with sensitization to the hapten diphenylcyclopropenone (DPC). The encoded CDR3 is CASSYSEVTGRGAFF. Here is the DNA: TGTGCCAGCAGTTACTCAGAAGTTACAGGGCGGGGAGCTTTCTTT.